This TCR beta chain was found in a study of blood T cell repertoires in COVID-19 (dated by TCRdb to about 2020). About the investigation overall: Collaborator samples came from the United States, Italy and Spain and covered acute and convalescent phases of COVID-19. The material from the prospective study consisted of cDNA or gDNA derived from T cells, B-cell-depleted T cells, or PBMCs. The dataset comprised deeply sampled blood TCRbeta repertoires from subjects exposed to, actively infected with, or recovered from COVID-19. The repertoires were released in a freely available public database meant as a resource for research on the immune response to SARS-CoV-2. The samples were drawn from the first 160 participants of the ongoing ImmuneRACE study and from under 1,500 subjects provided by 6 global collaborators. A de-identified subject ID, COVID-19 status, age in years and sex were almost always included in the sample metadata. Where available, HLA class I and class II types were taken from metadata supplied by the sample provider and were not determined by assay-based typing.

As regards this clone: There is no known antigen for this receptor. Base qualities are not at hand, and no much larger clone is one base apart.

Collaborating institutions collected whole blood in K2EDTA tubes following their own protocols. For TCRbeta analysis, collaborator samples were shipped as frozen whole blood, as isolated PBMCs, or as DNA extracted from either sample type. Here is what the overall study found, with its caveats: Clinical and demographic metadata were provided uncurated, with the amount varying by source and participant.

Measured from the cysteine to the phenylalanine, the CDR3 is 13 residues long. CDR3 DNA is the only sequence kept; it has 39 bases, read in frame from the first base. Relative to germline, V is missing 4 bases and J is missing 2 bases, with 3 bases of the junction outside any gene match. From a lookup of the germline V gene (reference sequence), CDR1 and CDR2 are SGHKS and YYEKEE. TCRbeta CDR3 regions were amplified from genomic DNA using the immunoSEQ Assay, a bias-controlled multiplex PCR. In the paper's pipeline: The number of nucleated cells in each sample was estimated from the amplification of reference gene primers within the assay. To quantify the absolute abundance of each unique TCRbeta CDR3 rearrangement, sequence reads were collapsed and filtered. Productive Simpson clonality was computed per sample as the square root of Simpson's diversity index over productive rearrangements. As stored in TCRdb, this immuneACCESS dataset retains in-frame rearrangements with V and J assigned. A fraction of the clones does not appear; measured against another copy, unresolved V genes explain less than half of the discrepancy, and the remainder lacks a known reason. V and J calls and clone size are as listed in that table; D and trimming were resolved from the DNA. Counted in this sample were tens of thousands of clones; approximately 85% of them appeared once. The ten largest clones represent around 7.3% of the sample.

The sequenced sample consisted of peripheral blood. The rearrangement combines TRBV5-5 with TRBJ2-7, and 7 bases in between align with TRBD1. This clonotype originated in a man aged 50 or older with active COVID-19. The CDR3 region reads CASSHRGAYEQYF. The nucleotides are TGTGCCAGCAGCCACAGGGGAGCCTACGAGCAGTACTTC.